This T cell receptor beta chain was observed in a study of cytomegalovirus exposure and HLA in healthy donors. Study-wide points: The study recorded about 150 TCR beta chains that were cytomegalovirus-associated. Three chains tied to CMV proved CMV antigen-specific in vitro.

This CDR3 is 16 amino acids long. The germline V gene encodes CDR1 LNHDA and CDR2 SQIVND (reference sequence). Trimming took off 4 bases at V and 3 bases at J, with 17 bases between the two ends. Note on this clone: The antigen remains unidentified.

In the PCR, 60 Vbeta and 13 Jbeta primers were used. Using immunoSEQ multiplex PCR, the repertoire was profiled, and TCRdb retains in-frame clones only, with some absent. The sample carries some 190,000 clones, 77% recorded once. Sample: PBMCs. The rearrangement links TRBV19 to TRBJ2-3, with no clear D. This TCR came from a man younger than 35 in good health and CMV-seronegative. CDR3 amino acids: CASSSIWSGKTDTQYF. CDR3 bases: TGTGCCAGTAGTAGTATATGGAGTGGCAAAACAGATACGCAGTATTTT.